The rows below give T cell receptor beta chains drawn from one sample of a study of cytomegalovirus exposure and HLA in healthy donors. Some clones are missing from TCRdb's copy, which holds only in-frame ones; the method was immunoSEQ multiplex PCR. This table holds hundreds of thousands of clones, about four fifths found once. Sequenced: PBMCs. All receptors derive from a man in his forties in good health and CMV-seropositive. Both conserved end residues are part of each CDR3. The order of the fields is V gene, clone size, D gene, J gene, CDR3 protein, CDR3 DNA. A D gene is named only where the DNA matches it firmly. Clone size is given for some rows only: seen once, a few or many times, or a class if the clone is expanded.

v_gene: TRBV7-3; abundance: .; d_gene: .; j_gene: TRBJ2-1; CDR3aa: CASSPPGHLRNEQFF; CDR3nt: TGTGCCAGCAGCCCCCCCGGACACCTCCGCAATGAGCAGTTCTTC
v_gene: TRBV4-1; abundance: .; d_gene: TRBD1; j_gene: TRBJ2-5; CDR3aa: CASSWTGDGARETQYF; CDR3nt: TGCGCCAGCAGCTGGACAGGGGATGGGGCTCGAGAGACCCAGTACTTC
v_gene: TRBV5-1; abundance: few; d_gene: TRBD2; j_gene: TRBJ2-1; CDR3aa: CASSWSSGSPSYNEQFF; CDR3nt: TGCGCCAGCAGCTGGTCTAGCGGGTCACCATCCTACAATGAGCAGTTCTTC
v_gene: TRBV7-3; abundance: .; d_gene: .; j_gene: TRBJ2-2; CDR3aa: CASSPRDGELFF; CDR3nt: TGTGCCAGCAGCCCCCGAGACGGGGAGCTGTTTTTT
v_gene: TRBV6-5; abundance: .; d_gene: TRBD2; j_gene: TRBJ2-5; CDR3aa: CASSYTGLAAPVTQYF; CDR3nt: TGTGCCAGCAGTTACACGGGACTAGCGGCGCCTGTGACCCAGTACTTC
v_gene: TRBV7-2; abundance: .; d_gene: TRBD1; j_gene: TRBJ1-5; CDR3aa: CASSPRAGGHQPQHF; CDR3nt: TGTGCCAGCAGCCCAAGGGCAGGGGGCCACCAGCCCCAGCATTTT
v_gene: TRBV5-5; abundance: .; d_gene: .; j_gene: TRBJ2-1; CDR3aa: CASSLVRIRGGNEQFF; CDR3nt: TGTGCCAGCAGCTTGGTCCGGATCAGGGGCGGAAATGAGCAGTTCTTC
v_gene: TRBV27; abundance: .; d_gene: TRBD1; j_gene: TRBJ2-1; CDR3aa: CASKEGAYNEQFF; CDR3nt: TGTGCCAGCAAAGAGGGGGCATACAATGAGCAGTTCTTC
v_gene: TRBV7-9; abundance: once; d_gene: .; j_gene: TRBJ1-2; CDR3aa: CASSLGEVSNYGYTF; CDR3nt: TGTGCCAGCAGCTTAGGGGAGGTTTCTAACTATGGCTACACCTTC
v_gene: TRBV6-4; abundance: .; d_gene: TRBD1; j_gene: TRBJ2-3; CDR3aa: CASSERDRVITDTQYF; CDR3nt: TGTGCCAGCAGTGAACGTGACAGGGTGATAACAGATACGCAGTATTTT
v_gene: TRBV6-5; abundance: .; d_gene: TRBD1; j_gene: TRBJ1-2; CDR3aa: CASSYWAGTGGGYTF; CDR3nt: TGTGCCAGCAGTTACTGGGCCGGGACAGGCGGCGGCTACACCTTC
v_gene: TRBV27; abundance: .; d_gene: .; j_gene: TRBJ2-4; CDR3aa: CASSYEPKNIQYF; CDR3nt: TGTGCCAGCAGTTACGAGCCTAAAAACATTCAGTACTTC
v_gene: TRBV6-5; abundance: .; d_gene: .; j_gene: TRBJ2-3; CDR3aa: CASSYTRINTDTQYF; CDR3nt: TGTGCCAGCAGTTACACTAGGATAAACACAGATACGCAGTATTTT
v_gene: TRBV5-4; abundance: .; d_gene: TRBD2; j_gene: TRBJ2-7; CDR3aa: CASSSVPGTSWGYEQYF; CDR3nt: TGTGCCAGCAGCTCTGTCCCCGGGACTAGTTGGGGCTACGAGCAGTACTTC
v_gene: TRBV7-8; abundance: .; d_gene: .; j_gene: TRBJ1-5; CDR3aa: CASSVHTNSNQPQHF; CDR3nt: TGTGCCAGCAGCGTCCACACGAATAGCAATCAGCCCCAGCATTTT
v_gene: TRBV11-2; abundance: once; d_gene: .; j_gene: TRBJ1-1; CDR3aa: CASSLLSQMNTEAFF; CDR3nt: TGTGCCAGCAGCTTACTTAGCCAGATGAACACTGAAGCTTTCTTT
v_gene: TRBV18; abundance: .; d_gene: .; j_gene: TRBJ1-4; CDR3aa: CASSRAQSTNEKLFF; CDR3nt: TGTGCCAGCTCACGGGCGCAGTCAACTAATGAAAAACTGTTTTTT
v_gene: TRBV6-5; abundance: .; d_gene: .; j_gene: TRBJ1-1; CDR3aa: CASRSEARNTEAFF; CDR3nt: TGTGCCAGCAGAAGTGAGGCACGGAACACTGAAGCTTTCTTT
v_gene: TRBV11-2; abundance: .; d_gene: .; j_gene: TRBJ2-1; CDR3aa: CASSFMGVSNEQFF; CDR3nt: TGTGCCAGCAGCTTTATGGGAGTATCTAATGAGCAGTTCTTC
v_gene: TRBV28; abundance: .; d_gene: .; j_gene: TRBJ1-1; CDR3aa: CASVEMVNTEAFF; CDR3nt: TGTGCCAGCGTTGAGATGGTGAACACTGAAGCTTTCTTT
v_gene: TRBV9; abundance: .; d_gene: TRBD1; j_gene: TRBJ2-7; CDR3aa: CASSPHWDRVYEQYF; CDR3nt: TGTGCCAGCAGCCCTCATTGGGACAGGGTCTACGAGCAGTACTTC
v_gene: TRBV7-8; abundance: .; d_gene: .; j_gene: TRBJ2-1; CDR3aa: CASSDSSGRLSYNEQFF; CDR3nt: TGTGCCAGCAGCGACAGCTCAGGCCGCCTCTCCTACAATGAGCAGTTCTTC
v_gene: TRBV11-3; abundance: .; d_gene: TRBD1; j_gene: TRBJ1-1; CDR3aa: CASSLDLRQGTEAFF; CDR3nt: TGTGCCAGCAGCTTAGATCTAAGACAGGGCACTGAAGCTTTCTTT
v_gene: TRBV10-3; abundance: few; d_gene: TRBD1; j_gene: TRBJ1-5; CDR3aa: CAISESGQMNQPQHF; CDR3nt: TGTGCCATCAGTGAGTCGGGACAGATGAATCAGCCCCAGCATTTT
v_gene: TRBV9; abundance: .; d_gene: TRBD2; j_gene: TRBJ2-1; CDR3aa: CASSVAQGGRAYNEQFF; CDR3nt: TGTGCCAGCAGCGTAGCTCAGGGCGGGAGGGCCTACAATGAGCAGTTCTTC
v_gene: TRBV9; abundance: .; d_gene: .; j_gene: TRBJ2-5; CDR3aa: CASSVVAGAGETQYF; CDR3nt: TGTGCCAGCAGCGTAGTTGCGGGGGCAGGTGAGACCCAGTACTTC
v_gene: TRBV4-1; abundance: .; d_gene: .; j_gene: TRBJ1-1; CDR3aa: CASSLAGGSVTEAFF; CDR3nt: TGCGCCAGCAGCCTTGCCGGTGGGAGCGTCACTGAAGCTTTCTTT
v_gene: TRBV4-2; abundance: .; d_gene: .; j_gene: TRBJ2-3; CDR3aa: CASSPVSDTQYF; CDR3nt: TGTGCCAGCAGCCCGGTATCCGATACGCAGTATTTT
v_gene: TRBV29-1; abundance: .; d_gene: TRBD1; j_gene: TRBJ1-2; CDR3aa: CSVSSGTGVRYGYTF; CDR3nt: TGCAGCGTTAGCTCCGGGACAGGGGTCCGCTATGGCTACACCTTC
v_gene: TRBV19; abundance: once; d_gene: .; j_gene: TRBJ2-5; CDR3aa: CASSPASGMETQYF; CDR3nt: TGTGCCAGTAGTCCGGCCTCGGGGATGGAGACCCAGTACTTC
v_gene: TRBV5-6; abundance: .; d_gene: TRBD1; j_gene: TRBJ2-5; CDR3aa: CASSLRTGGRETQYF; CDR3nt: TGTGCCAGCAGCTTACGAACAGGGGGCCGGGAGACCCAGTACTTC
v_gene: TRBV11-3; abundance: .; d_gene: TRBD2; j_gene: TRBJ2-3; CDR3aa: CASSFRTSGRTDTQYF; CDR3nt: TGTGCCAGCAGCTTCCGGACTAGCGGTCGCACAGATACGCAGTATTTT
v_gene: TRBV6-5; abundance: .; d_gene: .; j_gene: TRBJ2-1; CDR3aa: CASSYKGFGNEQFF; CDR3nt: TGTGCCAGCAGTTACAAGGGGTTTGGCAATGAGCAGTTCTTC
v_gene: TRBV9; abundance: .; d_gene: .; j_gene: TRBJ2-2; CDR3aa: CASSVLTDTGELFF; CDR3nt: TGTGCCAGCAGCGTTCTGACAGACACCGGGGAGCTGTTTTTT
v_gene: TRBV5-1; abundance: .; d_gene: .; j_gene: TRBJ2-5; CDR3aa: CASSLGGLSETQYF; CDR3nt: TGCGCCAGCAGCCTGGGGGGACTCTCGGAGACCCAGTACTTC
v_gene: TRBV9; abundance: .; d_gene: .; j_gene: TRBJ2-7; CDR3aa: CASSASTSSEQYF; CDR3nt: TGTGCCAGCAGCGCCTCCACTAGTAGTGAGCAGTACTTC
v_gene: TRBV6-5; abundance: .; d_gene: TRBD1; j_gene: TRBJ2-2; CDR3aa: CASSFYQTGWTGELFF; CDR3nt: TGTGCCAGCAGTTTCTACCAGACAGGGTGGACCGGGGAGCTGTTTTTT
v_gene: TRBV6-5; abundance: .; d_gene: .; j_gene: TRBJ1-2; CDR3aa: CASSYSTASGYTF; CDR3nt: TGTGCCAGCAGTTATAGCACGGCGTCTGGCTACACCTTC
v_gene: TRBV13; abundance: few; d_gene: TRBD2; j_gene: TRBJ2-2; CDR3aa: CASSSPTSGSWGTLTGELFF; CDR3nt: TGTGCCAGCAGCTCACCGACTAGCGGGAGTTGGGGAACGTTAACCGGGGAGCTGTTTTTT
v_gene: TRBV7-9; abundance: .; d_gene: .; j_gene: TRBJ2-5; CDR3aa: CASSSGEAETQYF; CDR3nt: TGTGCCAGCAGCTCGGGAGAAGCGGAGACCCAGTACTTC
v_gene: TRBV7-9; abundance: .; d_gene: TRBD2; j_gene: TRBJ2-1; CDR3aa: CASKRESSYNEQFF; CDR3nt: TGTGCCAGCAAGCGGGAGTCGTCCTACAATGAGCAGTTCTTC
v_gene: TRBV2; abundance: .; d_gene: TRBD1; j_gene: TRBJ1-4; CDR3aa: CASSPGTGAEKLFF; CDR3nt: TGTGCCAGCAGCCCCGGGACAGGGGCTGAAAAACTGTTTTTT